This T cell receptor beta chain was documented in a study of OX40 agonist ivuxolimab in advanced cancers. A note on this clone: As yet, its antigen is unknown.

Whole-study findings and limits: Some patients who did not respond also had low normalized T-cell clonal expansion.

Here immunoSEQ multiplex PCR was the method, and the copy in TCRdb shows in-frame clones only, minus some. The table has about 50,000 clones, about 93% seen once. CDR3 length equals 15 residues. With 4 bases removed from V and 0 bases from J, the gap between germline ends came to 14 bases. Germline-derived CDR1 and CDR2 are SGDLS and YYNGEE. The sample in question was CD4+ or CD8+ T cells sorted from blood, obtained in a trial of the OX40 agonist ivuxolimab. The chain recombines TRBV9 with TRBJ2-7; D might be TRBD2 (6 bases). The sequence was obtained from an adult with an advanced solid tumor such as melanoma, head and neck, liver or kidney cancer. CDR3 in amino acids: CASSPRLATSYEQYF. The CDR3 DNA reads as TGTGCCAGCAGCCCCCGGCTAGCGACCTCCTACGAGCAGTACTTC.